These 19 T cell receptor beta chains were all obtained from the same sample, sequenced in a study of resident and recirculating memory T cells in vitiligo. Produced via immunoSEQ multiplex PCR; TCRdb's table is partial and in-frame only. The table lists 40,000 to 45,000 clones, approximately 91% of them singletons. The sample consisted of blood. These receptors all stem from a male donor with vitiligo.

This chain joins TRBV11-2 and TRBJ2-1; 9 nucleotides align to TRBD1. Trimming cost V 4 bases and J 5 bases; bases outside gene matches: 6. Looked up from germline, CDR1 is SGHAT and CDR2 is FQNNGV. The length of the CDR3 is 15 residues. This CDR3 is CASSSMDRGNNEQFF. CDR3 coding DNA: TGTGCCAGCAGCTCTATGGACAGGGGCAACAATGAGCAGTTCTTC.

V is TRBV27 and J is TRBJ1-6; D uncertain. V shed 2 bases and J shed 6 bases, with 8 bases lying between them. CDR1 MNHEY and CDR2 SMNVEV come from the germline V gene (reference sequence). The CDR3 extends over 14 amino acids. As DNA, the CDR3 is TGTGCCAGCAGTTTACGCAGTTTTAATTCACCCCTCCACTTT. Residues: CASSLRSFNSPLHF.

This clone was seen a single time. The chain uses TRBV11-2 and TRBJ2-3, with TRBD1 matching over 7 bases. The trim removed 2 bases at V and 3 bases at J, leaving 5 bases unmatched. Germline loops: CDR1 SGHAT, CDR2 FQNNGV. This CDR3 has 15 residues. Here the CDR3 reads CASSLYARGTDTQYF. The CDR3 coding sequence is TGTGCCAGCAGCTTATATGCCAGGGGGACAGATACGCAGTATTTT.

This clone has more than one count but fewer than ten. This sequence joins TRBV6-1 and TRBJ1-5; TRBD1 agrees at 9 bases. The CDR3 runs 13 residues. Germline V gene sequence: CDR1 MNHNS, CDR2 SASEGT. In nucleotides, the CDR3 is TGTCCCCGGGGACAGGGATACAATCAGCCCCAGCATTTT. Translation: CPRGQGYNQPQHF.

The chain recombines TRBV19 with TRBJ2-3, with 14 bases identical to TRBD2. Germline trimming cut 5 bases from V and 1 base from J; bases unmatched to any gene: 5. Germline values: CDR1 LNHDA, CDR2 SQIVND (reference sequence). This CDR3 contains 17 residues. The CDR3, as DNA: TGTGCCAGTAGTCTCCGACTAGCGGGGGGGGGCACAGATACGCAGTATTTT. This gives the protein CASSLRLAGGGTDTQYF.

This chain joins TRBV7-2 and TRBJ2-5, with TRBD2 matching 11 bases. CDR3 length: 15 amino acids. In germline, CDR1 is SGHTA, CDR2 FQGNSA. V was pared by 5 bases and J by 4 bases, with 6 bases of the junction left unmatched. The CDR3 DNA is TGTGCCAGCAGCGTGGGACTAGCGGTGGGAGAGACCCAGTACTTC. Translating gives CASSVGLAVGETQYF.

The J gene is TRBJ2-5, the V gene TRBV7-2, with TRBD2 identical over 11 bases. Germline CDR1 reads SGHTA; CDR2 reads FQGNSA. This CDR3 spans 14 amino acids. Trimming cost V 5 bases and J 8 bases; bases outside gene matches: 7. The CDR3 protein is CASSRSGGAQTQYF. CDR3 in DNA: TGTGCCAGCAGCCGTAGCGGGGGGGCTCAAACCCAGTACTTC.

V is TRBV30 and J is TRBJ1-5, with D perhaps TRBD1 (5 bases). Germline lookup yields CDR1 GTSNPN and CDR2 SVGIG (reference sequence). The CDR3 loop spans 15 amino acids. Trimming stripped 3 bases from V and 4 bases from J, with 16 bases between. The chain's CDR3 is CAWSVLSDSNQPQHF. CDR3 in DNA: TGTGCCTGGAGCGTACTAAGTGACAGTAATCAGCCCCAGCATTTT.

The V and J genes are TRBV4-3 and TRBJ2-3; tentative D call: TRBD2 (6 bases). The germline CDR1 and CDR2 sequences are LGHNA and YSLEER. The CDR3 loop spans 14 amino acids. The V and J ends lost 7 bases and 0 bases respectively, with 11 bases between them. The CDR3 coding sequence is TGCGCCAGCAAATGGACTATTAGCACAGATACGCAGTATTTT. As protein: CASKWTISTDTQYF.

This clone was recorded only once. The chain combines TRBV30 with TRBJ2-5; perhaps TRBD1 as D (6 bases). Between the trimmed V and J ends, which lost 4 bases and 4 bases, there was a span of 10 bases. CDR1 and CDR2 (germline): GTSNPN, SVGIG (reference sequence). This CDR3 has 12 amino acids. In DNA form, the CDR3 reads TGTGCCTGGAAAACAGGGCCAGAGACCCAGTACTTC. Residues: CAWKTGPETQYF.

The chain has TRBV4-3 and TRBJ2-7, with a weak D call TRBD2 (7 bases). Between the trimmed V and J ends, which lost 3 bases and 7 bases, there was a span of 22 bases. CDR1 is LGHNA, CDR2 YSLEER, per germline. The CDR3 has 16 residues. The CDR3 bases are TGCGCCAGCAGCCACCTGGGGGGGGGCGCTTATCGGGAGCAGTACTTC. Amino acid sequence: CASSHLGGGAYREQYF.

The chain is built from TRBV7-2 and TRBJ2-5, with a weak D call TRBD1 (6 bases). V was shortened by 3 bases and J by 2 bases, with 16 bases between the two germline ends. The germline CDR1 and CDR2 sequences are SGHTA and FQGNSA. The CDR3 is 16 residues long. CDR3 bases: TGTGCCAGCAGCTTCTGGGGGCCCACCCATCAAGAGACCCAGTACTTC. It specifies CASSFWGPTHQETQYF. The entire variable domain, with the rest obtained from reference TRBV7-2 and TRBJ2-5, is as follows: GAGVSQSPSNKVTEKGKDVELRCDPISGHTALYWYRQSLGQGLEFLIYFQGNSAPDKSGLPSDRFSAERTGGSVSTLTIQRTQQEDSAVYLCASSFWGPTHQETQYFGPGTRLLVL.

The J gene is TRBJ2-2, the V gene TRBV14; TRBD2 aligns across 9 bases. The CDR3 has 15 residues. V lost 5 bases and J lost 7; bases outside the gene matches: 8. Germline V gene lookup returns CDR1 SGHDN and CDR2 FVKESK. CDR3: CASSRSGGRHGELFF. DNA of the CDR3: TGTGCCAGCAGCAGAAGCGGGGGGCGGCACGGGGAGCTGTTTTTT.

The chain links TRBV5-1 to TRBJ2-3; 7 bases line up with TRBD2. The CDR3 runs 17 residues. The V segment lost 4 bases and the J segment 0 bases; nucleotides outside the gene matches: 11. CDR1 SGHRS and CDR2 YFSETQ come from the germline V gene. DNA for the CDR3: TGCGCCAGCAGCCTGTGGGCTGGCGGGGGTAGCACAGATACGCAGTATTTT. This codes for CASSLWAGGGSTDTQYF. Full variable domain (missing parts from reference TRBV5-1 and TRBJ2-3): KAGVTQTPRYLIKTRGQQVTLSCSPISGHRSVSWYQQTPGQGLQFLFEYFSETQRNKGNFPGRFSGRQFSNSRSEMNVSTLELGDSALYLCASSLWAGGGSTDTQYFGPGTRLTVL.

This chain uses TRBV9 with TRBJ2-5; tentatively, D is TRBD2 (6 bases). Germline values: CDR1 SGDLS, CDR2 YYNGEE. V dropped 4 bases and J dropped 5 bases, with 12 bases sitting between them. The CDR3 contains 13 residues. This CDR3 is CASSPPRGETQYF. In DNA, the CDR3 is TGTGCCAGCAGCCCTCCCCGGGGGGAGACCCAGTACTTC.

A single count supports this clone. J is TRBJ1-1 and V is TRBV5-6; no clear D gene. Trimming removed 4 bases at V and 2 bases at J, with 21 bases between. Looked up from germline, CDR1 is SGHDT and CDR2 is YYEEEE. This CDR3 has 17 residues. CDR3 in DNA: TGTGCCAGCAGCCTGGAATTTTCGCGGTCGGTAAACACTGAAGCTTTCTTT. Protein: CASSLEFSRSVNTEAFF. Complete variable domain (other parts from reference TRBV5-6 and TRBJ1-1): DAGVTQSPTHLIKTRGQQVTLRCSPKSGHDTVSWYQQALGQGPQFIFQYYEEEERQRGNFPDRFSGHQFPNYSSELNVNALLLGDSALYLCASSLEFSRSVNTEAFFGQGTRLTVV.

J is TRBJ2-7 and V is TRBV5-1; D might be TRBD1 (6 bases). V was pared by 4 bases and J by 2 bases, with 13 bases between. The CDR3 totals 14 residues. The germline gives CDR1 SGHRS, CDR2 YFSETQ. This CDR3 is CASSPEGGPYEQYF. CDR3 in DNA: TGCGCCAGCAGCCCGGAAGGGGGACCCTACGAGCAGTACTTC.

The J gene is TRBJ1-2, the V gene TRBV5-4, with D possibly matching TRBD1 (6 bases). Germline-derived CDR1 and CDR2 are SGHNT and YYREEE (reference sequence). The germline V and J ends were trimmed by 4 bases and 2 bases, with 12 bases remaining between them. This CDR3 contains 14 residues. The CDR3 DNA reads as TGTGCCAGCAGCACGTCGGACAGAAACTATGGCTACACCTTC. It encodes CASSTSDRNYGYTF.

J is TRBJ2-7 and V is TRBV7-2, with 9 bases identical to TRBD1. V lost 3 bases, J lost 4 bases, and 4 bases stayed unmatched. The CDR3 length is 14 residues. Germline V gene sequence: CDR1 SGHTA, CDR2 FQGNSA. CDR3 protein: CASSFRTGDYEQYF. DNA for the CDR3: TGTGCCAGCAGCTTCAGGACAGGGGATTACGAGCAGTACTTC.